A selection of T cell receptor beta chains follows, all from one sample in a study of early stage breast cancer tumors. Assay used: immunoSEQ multiplex PCR; TCRdb lists only in-frame clones, some missing. The sample includes 25,000 to 35,000 clones, around 50% of them seen just once. The sample was breast tumor tissue. All receptors come from a person aged 45 to 59 with breast cancer. CDR3s include the opening cysteine and the closing phenylalanine or tryptophan. D genes are given only for firm matches. Clone size is not always given. Where it is, it says once, few, many or a class for expanded clones.

abundance: .
j_gene: TRBJ1-1
d_gene: .
v_gene: TRBV5-4
CDR3nt: TGTGCCAGCTTCCAACCCGATTCGGCTGAAGCTTTCTTT
CDR3aa: CASFQPDSAEAFF

abundance: .
j_gene: TRBJ2-7
d_gene: TRBD2
v_gene: TRBV5-6
CDR3nt: TGTGCCAGCAGCTTAATGACTAGCGGGACCTACGAGCAGTACTTC
CDR3aa: CASSLMTSGTYEQYF

abundance: .
j_gene: TRBJ2-5
d_gene: .
v_gene: TRBV5-4
CDR3nt: TGTGCCAGCAGTGGGGCGGAATCAGAGACCCAGTACTTC
CDR3aa: CASSGAESETQYF

abundance: .
j_gene: TRBJ2-3
d_gene: .
v_gene: TRBV18
CDR3nt: TGTGCCAGCTCACCAGAGGGTTCGGCAGGCCCCACAGATACGCAGTATTTT
CDR3aa: CASSPEGSAGPTDTQYF

abundance: .
j_gene: TRBJ1-1
d_gene: .
v_gene: TRBV9
CDR3nt: TGTGCCAGCAGCGTCTCGCGGGACACACCAACTGAAGCTTTCTTT
CDR3aa: CASSVSRDTPTEAFF

abundance: .
j_gene: TRBJ1-1
d_gene: .
v_gene: TRBV15
CDR3nt: TGTGCCACCAGCAGAGGTCGGGCGAACACTGAAGCTTTCTTT
CDR3aa: CATSRGRANTEAFF

abundance: .
j_gene: TRBJ1-6
d_gene: .
v_gene: TRBV7-3
CDR3nt: TGTGCCAGCAGCTTAAGGCGCCCCTATAATTCACCCCTCCACTTT
CDR3aa: CASSLRRPYNSPLHF

abundance: once
j_gene: TRBJ1-5
d_gene: TRBD1
v_gene: TRBV6-6
CDR3nt: TGTGCCAGCAGAGGACAGGGCAATCAGCCCCAGCATTTT
CDR3aa: CASRGQGNQPQHF

abundance: .
j_gene: TRBJ2-3
d_gene: TRBD2
v_gene: TRBV10-1
CDR3nt: TGCGCCAGCAATCTAGCGGGTTCAGATACGCAGTATTTT
CDR3aa: CASNLAGSDTQYF

abundance: .
j_gene: TRBJ2-3
d_gene: .
v_gene: TRBV12-2
CDR3nt: TGTGCAAGTCGCTTAGCGCGGGAGGGCCGCACAGATACGCAGTATTTT
CDR3aa: CASRLAREGRTDTQYF

abundance: .
j_gene: TRBJ1-2
d_gene: .
v_gene: TRBV6-1
CDR3nt: TGTGCCAGCAGTGTAAAGGGGCTCGAGGGCTACACCTTC
CDR3aa: CASSVKGLEGYTF

abundance: .
j_gene: TRBJ1-1
d_gene: .
v_gene: TRBV7-8
CDR3nt: TGTGCCAGCAGCTTACTAGACGGAAACACTGAAGCTTTCTTT
CDR3aa: CASSLLDGNTEAFF

abundance: .
j_gene: TRBJ2-7
d_gene: .
v_gene: TRBV5-5
CDR3nt: TGTGCCAGCAGCCTCCCCCAGCGGACCTACGAGCAGTACTTC
CDR3aa: CASSLPQRTYEQYF

abundance: .
j_gene: TRBJ1-5
d_gene: .
v_gene: TRBV6-5
CDR3nt: TGTGCCAGCAGTTTAGACAGCAATCAGCCCCAGCATTTT
CDR3aa: CASSLDSNQPQHF

abundance: .
j_gene: TRBJ1-1
d_gene: TRBD1
v_gene: TRBV18
CDR3nt: TGTGCCAGCTCACCATGGCAGGGGGCTAACTATGACACTGAAGCTTTCTTT
CDR3aa: CASSPWQGANYDTEAFF

abundance: .
j_gene: TRBJ1-4
d_gene: .
v_gene: TRBV5-5
CDR3nt: TGTGCCAGCAGCTCGACACCCGGGGATGAAAAACTGTTTTTT
CDR3aa: CASSSTPGDEKLFF

abundance: .
j_gene: TRBJ2-1
d_gene: TRBD2
v_gene: TRBV11-1
CDR3nt: TGTGCCAGCAGGCCACTAGCGGGAGGATACAATGAGCAGTTCTTC
CDR3aa: CASRPLAGGYNEQFF

abundance: once
j_gene: TRBJ2-4
d_gene: .
v_gene: TRBV6-1
CDR3nt: TGTGCCAGCAGTGAAGACTGGTTAGTTTCCAAAAACATTCAGTACTTC
CDR3aa: CASSEDWLVSKNIQYF

abundance: .
j_gene: TRBJ2-1
d_gene: TRBD2
v_gene: TRBV7-8
CDR3nt: TGTGCCAGCAGCTTACTAGCGGGAGAGAATGAGCAGTTCTTC
CDR3aa: CASSLLAGENEQFF

abundance: .
j_gene: TRBJ2-1
d_gene: .
v_gene: TRBV19
CDR3nt: TGTGCCAGTAGTGCACCTGACTACTCCTACAATGAGCAGTTCTTC
CDR3aa: CASSAPDYSYNEQFF

abundance: .
j_gene: TRBJ2-2
d_gene: .
v_gene: TRBV30
CDR3nt: TGTGCCTGGAGGGACGTGCCCAACACCGGGGAGCTGTTTTTT
CDR3aa: CAWRDVPNTGELFF

abundance: .
j_gene: TRBJ2-2
d_gene: .
v_gene: TRBV18
CDR3nt: TGTGCCAGCTCAGCCGACTATAACACCGGGGAGCTGTTTTTT
CDR3aa: CASSADYNTGELFF

abundance: .
j_gene: TRBJ1-5
d_gene: .
v_gene: TRBV18
CDR3nt: TGTGCCAGCTCACCTGGGCAAGGGGGGCAGCCCCAGCATTTT
CDR3aa: CASSPGQGGQPQHF

abundance: few
j_gene: TRBJ1-1
d_gene: .
v_gene: TRBV18
CDR3nt: TGTGCCAGCTCACAATTCCAGGGCGGGGGGATGAACACTGAAGCTTTCTTT
CDR3aa: CASSQFQGGGMNTEAFF

abundance: few
j_gene: TRBJ1-1
d_gene: TRBD1
v_gene: TRBV19
CDR3nt: TGTGCCAGTAGTGTTCAGGGGGTCATGAACACTGAAGCTTTCTTT
CDR3aa: CASSVQGVMNTEAFF

abundance: .
j_gene: TRBJ2-7
d_gene: .
v_gene: TRBV18
CDR3nt: TGTGCCAGCTCACCAAGGGTTGTATTGGCAGGGTCTATCGAGCAGTACTTC
CDR3aa: CASSPRVVLAGSIEQYF

abundance: .
j_gene: TRBJ1-5
d_gene: TRBD1
v_gene: TRBV6-5
CDR3nt: TGTGCCAGCAGCCCTACAGGGGAGTATCAGCCCCAGCATTTT
CDR3aa: CASSPTGEYQPQHF

abundance: .
j_gene: TRBJ2-3
d_gene: .
v_gene: TRBV14
CDR3nt: TGTGCCAGCAGCCAAGATGGTACCACCGGAGATACGCAGTATTTT
CDR3aa: CASSQDGTTGDTQYF

abundance: medium-sized
j_gene: TRBJ1-1
d_gene: TRBD1
v_gene: TRBV4-3
CDR3nt: TGCGCCAGCAGCCAAGGCCAGGGGGTGGGGACTGAAGCTTTCTTT
CDR3aa: CASSQGQGVGTEAFF

abundance: .
j_gene: TRBJ2-1
d_gene: .
v_gene: TRBV5-4
CDR3nt: TGTGCCAGCAGCTTCGGGCGGAATGAGCAGTTCTTC
CDR3aa: CASSFGRNEQFF

abundance: .
j_gene: TRBJ1-1
d_gene: .
v_gene: TRBV7-9
CDR3nt: TGCGCCAGCAGCCAAGATCGGGGGTTGGGGGCTGAAGCTTTCTTT
CDR3aa: CASSQDRGLGAEAFF

abundance: .
j_gene: TRBJ2-7
d_gene: .
v_gene: TRBV11-2
CDR3nt: TGTGCCAGCAGCTTAGATGGGGGAGGCTCCTACGAGCAGTACTTC
CDR3aa: CASSLDGGGSYEQYF

abundance: .
j_gene: TRBJ1-1
d_gene: .
v_gene: TRBV5-1
CDR3nt: TGCGCCAGCAGCCAGGACAAATTCACTGAAGCTTTCTTT
CDR3aa: CASSQDKFTEAFF

abundance: .
j_gene: TRBJ1-3
d_gene: TRBD1
v_gene: TRBV9
CDR3nt: TGTGCCAGCAGCGAACTAGACAGGGGCGCTGGAAACACCATATATTTT
CDR3aa: CASSELDRGAGNTIYF

abundance: .
j_gene: TRBJ2-7
d_gene: TRBD1
v_gene: TRBV6-5
CDR3nt: TGTGCCAGCAGTTACTCGATTGGACAGGGAACCTACGAGCAGTACTTC
CDR3aa: CASSYSIGQGTYEQYF

abundance: .
j_gene: TRBJ2-4
d_gene: .
v_gene: TRBV7-2
CDR3nt: TGTGCCAGCAGCTCCGGACCCCGAGCCAAAAACATTCAGTACTTC
CDR3aa: CASSSGPRAKNIQYF

abundance: few
j_gene: TRBJ1-5
d_gene: TRBD1
v_gene: TRBV5-3
CDR3nt: TGTGCCAGAAGCCCCGGGACAGGGGGTAGTCAGCCCCAGCATTTT
CDR3aa: CARSPGTGGSQPQHF

abundance: .
j_gene: TRBJ2-7
d_gene: TRBD1
v_gene: TRBV5-5
CDR3nt: TGTGCCAGCAGCCCCCGCGGGACAGGGACTAACGAGCAGTACTTC
CDR3aa: CASSPRGTGTNEQYF

abundance: .
j_gene: TRBJ2-2
d_gene: .
v_gene: TRBV14
CDR3nt: TGTGCCAGCAGCCTCCAGCGGAACACCGGGGAGCTGTTTTTT
CDR3aa: CASSLQRNTGELFF

abundance: few
j_gene: TRBJ2-3
d_gene: .
v_gene: TRBV9
CDR3nt: TGTGCCAGCAGCGTCTCGAGCGAGGATACGCAGTATTTT
CDR3aa: CASSVSSEDTQYF

abundance: .
j_gene: TRBJ1-1
d_gene: .
v_gene: TRBV7-2
CDR3nt: TGTGCCAGCAGCTCCACCGGGGCTGGAGCTTTCTTT
CDR3aa: CASSSTGAGAFF

abundance: .
j_gene: TRBJ2-7
d_gene: .
v_gene: TRBV7-9
CDR3nt: TGTGCCAGCAGACCCCCGGGACCCCAGCCGTCCTACGAGCAGTACTTC
CDR3aa: CASRPPGPQPSYEQYF

abundance: .
j_gene: TRBJ2-6
d_gene: .
v_gene: TRBV5-4
CDR3nt: TGTGCCAGCAGCTCCGTGGGTGGGAGCTGGGCCAACGTCCTGACTTTC
CDR3aa: CASSSVGGSWANVLTF

abundance: .
j_gene: TRBJ1-4
d_gene: .
v_gene: TRBV18
CDR3nt: TGTGCCAGCTCACCCCTAGGAGGGGGATTAAATGAAAAACTGTTTTTT
CDR3aa: CASSPLGGGLNEKLFF

abundance: .
j_gene: TRBJ2-1
d_gene: TRBD2
v_gene: TRBV19
CDR3nt: TGTGCCAGTAGCGAAGGGACTAGGTACAATGAGCAGTTCTTC
CDR3aa: CASSEGTRYNEQFF

abundance: few
j_gene: TRBJ2-7
d_gene: TRBD1
v_gene: TRBV7-2
CDR3nt: TGTGCCAGCAGCTTGCAGGGGGCACCCTACCTGGCCTACGAGCAGTACTTC
CDR3aa: CASSLQGAPYLAYEQYF

abundance: .
j_gene: TRBJ2-7
d_gene: .
v_gene: TRBV6-5
CDR3nt: TGTGCCAGCAGTTACGCCGGGACTTCTCACGAGCAGTACTTC
CDR3aa: CASSYAGTSHEQYF

abundance: .
j_gene: TRBJ2-7
d_gene: .
v_gene: TRBV7-9
CDR3nt: TGTGCCAGCAGTGATCTAGATTCCGTTTACGAGCAGTACTTC
CDR3aa: CASSDLDSVYEQYF

abundance: .
j_gene: TRBJ2-5
d_gene: .
v_gene: TRBV19
CDR3nt: TGTGCCAGTAGTATATGGAGAAGTGCCCAAGAGACCCAGTACTTC
CDR3aa: CASSIWRSAQETQYF

abundance: .
j_gene: TRBJ2-5
d_gene: .
v_gene: TRBV4-2
CDR3nt: TGTGCCAGCAGCCAACTAAGGAGGGAGACCCAGTACTTC
CDR3aa: CASSQLRRETQYF

abundance: .
j_gene: TRBJ2-4
d_gene: .
v_gene: TRBV23-1
CDR3nt: TGCGCCAGCAGTCGGGCCCCGGACATTCAGTACTTC
CDR3aa: CASSRAPDIQYF